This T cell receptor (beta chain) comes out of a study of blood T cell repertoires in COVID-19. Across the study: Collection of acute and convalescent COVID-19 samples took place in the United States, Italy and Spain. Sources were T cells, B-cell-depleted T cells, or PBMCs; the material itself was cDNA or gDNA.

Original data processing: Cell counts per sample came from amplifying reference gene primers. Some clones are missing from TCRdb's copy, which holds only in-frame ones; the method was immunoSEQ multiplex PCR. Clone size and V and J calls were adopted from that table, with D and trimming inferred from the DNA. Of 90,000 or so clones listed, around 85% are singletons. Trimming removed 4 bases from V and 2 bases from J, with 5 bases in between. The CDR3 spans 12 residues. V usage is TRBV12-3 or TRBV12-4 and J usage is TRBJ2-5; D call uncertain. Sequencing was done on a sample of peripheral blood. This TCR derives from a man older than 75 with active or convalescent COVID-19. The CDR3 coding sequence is TGTGCCAGCAGTTCCACTCAAGAGACCCAGTACTTC. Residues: CASSSTQETQYF.